The source of this T cell receptor beta chain is a study of early T cells in non-severe SARS-CoV-2 infection. MiXCR, run by TCRdb on the 5' RACE reads, gives a single entry per CDR3 protein. The sample lists 75,000 to 100,000 distinct CDR3 sequences; 16% were seen once. This clonotype was recorded many times. This CDR3 is 13 amino acids long. The V gene lost 2 bases and the J gene lost 8 bases, with 10 bases spanning the gap. Germline CDR1 and CDR2: SGHTA and FQGNSA. Sequences were obtained from whole blood. The receptor's source is an adult who was a healthcare worker with PCR-confirmed SARS-CoV-2 infection or an uninfected control (not recorded which). The chain links TRBV7-2 to TRBJ1-3; D is undetermined. The CDR3 loop reads CASSLLEGYTIYF. The CDR3 DNA is TGTGCCAGCAGCTTATTAGAGGGTTACACCATATATTTT.